The rows below give T cell receptor beta chains drawn from one sample of a study of cytomegalovirus exposure and HLA in healthy donors. Clones were sequenced by immunoSEQ multiplex PCR, and TCRdb holds only the in-frame ones, with some missing. The sample has tens of thousands of clones, 70% to 80% seen once. Sequencing used PBMCs. Receptor source: a man aged 30 to 39 in good health and CMV-seronegative. CDR3s include the opening cysteine and the closing phenylalanine or tryptophan. Each record gives: CDR3 protein, CDR3 DNA, D gene, V gene, clone size, J gene. A D gene is named only where the DNA matches it firmly. The size entry is marked missing in some rows and otherwise reads once, few, many or a size class.

CDR3 protein: CASSATGSDTQYF; CDR3 DNA: TGTGCCAGCAGTGCAACAGGGTCAGATACGCAGTATTTT; D gene: .; V gene: TRBV27; clone size: .; J gene: TRBJ2-3
CDR3 protein: CASSATGLYTGELFF; CDR3 DNA: TGTGCCAGCAGCGCCACAGGGTTATACACCGGGGAGCTGTTTTTT; D gene: .; V gene: TRBV9; clone size: few; J gene: TRBJ2-2
CDR3 protein: CASGQQGRGNKLFF; CDR3 DNA: TGTGCCAGCGGACAACAGGGAAGGGGGAATAAACTGTTTTTT; D gene: .; V gene: TRBV6-5; clone size: .; J gene: TRBJ1-4
CDR3 protein: CSVEGEAGSTDTQYF; CDR3 DNA: TGCAGCGTTGAAGGGGAGGCGGGGTCAACAGATACGCAGTATTTT; D gene: .; V gene: TRBV29-1; clone size: .; J gene: TRBJ2-3
CDR3 protein: CASSSPQGLRSYNEQFF; CDR3 DNA: TGTGCCAGCAGCTCCCCGCAGGGGCTGAGGTCCTACAATGAGCAGTTCTTC; D gene: .; V gene: TRBV7-9; clone size: .; J gene: TRBJ2-1
CDR3 protein: CASIWASGGRYEQYF; CDR3 DNA: TGTGCCAGCATTTGGGCTAGCGGGGGGCGGTACGAGCAGTACTTC; D gene: TRBD2; V gene: TRBV2; clone size: once; J gene: TRBJ2-7
CDR3 protein: CASSLDRQGTSNQPQHF; CDR3 DNA: TGTGCCAGCAGCCTAGATAGGCAGGGAACATCCAATCAGCCCCAGCATTTT; D gene: .; V gene: TRBV7-8; clone size: .; J gene: TRBJ1-5
CDR3 protein: CASSLGDQLAGTIYF; CDR3 DNA: TGCGCCAGCAGCTTGGGAGACCAATTGGCAGGCACCATATATTTT; D gene: .; V gene: TRBV5-1; clone size: few; J gene: TRBJ1-3
CDR3 protein: CASREGGNTEAFF; CDR3 DNA: TGTGCCTCTAGGGAGGGCGGAAACACTGAAGCTTTCTTT; D gene: .; V gene: TRBV6-6; clone size: .; J gene: TRBJ1-1
CDR3 protein: CASSVGDSGGSGELFF; CDR3 DNA: TGTGCCAGCAGCGTAGGGGATAGCGGGGGGTCCGGGGAGCTGTTTTTT; D gene: TRBD2; V gene: TRBV9; clone size: .; J gene: TRBJ2-2